Shown below are 10 T cell receptor beta chains from a single sample sequenced in a study of molecular identifiers for immune sequencing clone quantification. TCRdb processed the PCR reads anew with MiXCR; each CDR3 protein has one entry. Of around 40,000 distinct CDR3 sequences listed, about 19% are singletons. The sample taken for sequencing was naive CD8+ T cells from blood, with Jurkat cell RNA spiked in. Stated subset: FACS-sorted CD8+CD4-CCR7+CD45RA+ naive T cells. The receptors derive from a human donor in good health. Some libraries in this study had Jurkat cell RNA spiked in.

This clonotype was found many times. This rearrangement joins TRBV11-3 to TRBJ2-5; 10 bases line up with TRBD1. The CDR3 loop spans 15 amino acids. J gave up 4 bases and V 5 bases, and 7 bases lay outside the gene matches. CDR1 is SGHNT, CDR2 YENEEA, per germline. The CDR3: CASSQTGGRRETQYF. The CDR3 nucleotides are TGTGCCAGCAGCCAGACAGGGGGCCGCCGAGAGACCCAGTACTTC.

The chain uses TRBV5-1 and TRBJ2-1; 11 bases align to TRBD2. This CDR3 spans 17 amino acids. Trimming cost V 3 bases and J 9 bases; bases outside gene matches: 14. Per germline, CDR1 SGHRS and CDR2 YFSETQ. CDR3 DNA sequence: TGCGCCAGCAGCTCCCCGGAGAGGCTAGCGGGAGGATCTGAGCAGTTCTTC. It specifies CASSSPERLAGGSEQFF.

This clonotype was seen repeatedly, ten times or more. The rearrangement uses TRBV4-3 and TRBJ2-1; 7 bases align to TRBD2. Germline CDR1 LGHNA, CDR2 YSLEER. The CDR3 is 15 amino acids. V shed 4 bases, J shed 4 bases, and the junction held 7 bases outside the gene matches. In DNA form, the CDR3 reads TGCGCCAGCAGCCCCATGCTAGCGGAGTACAATGAGCAGTTCTTC. This gives the protein CASSPMLAEYNEQFF.

As regards this clonotype: Germline and junction disagree at one end, which may indicate a read error. The chain joins TRBV14 to TRBJ2-7; D remains unclear. Germline values: CDR1 SGHDN, CDR2 FVKESK. CDR3 length: 14 residues. For the CDR3, the DNA is TGTGCCAGCGGCCAAGTTTTGGCAGCCCGCGAGCAGTACTTC. Translating it yields CASGQVLAAREQYF.

This clonotype occurred many times. V usage is TRBV4-1 and J usage is TRBJ1-1, with a weak D call TRBD1 (6 bases). Trimming took 4 bases from V and 6 from J, leaving 18 bases between them. Germline V lookup: CDR1 MGHRA, CDR2 YSYEKL. The CDR3 consists of 15 residues. CDR3 DNA sequence: TGCGCCAGCAGCCTAAACAGGGCGGGAACAGCTGAAGCTTTCTTT. Residues: CASSLNRAGTAEAFF.

This clonotype appeared many times. The rearrangement joins TRBV2 to TRBJ1-1; no clear D gene. Germline V gene data show CDR1 as SNHLY and CDR2 as FYNNEI. The CDR3 covers 16 residues. Trimming shortened V by 6 bases and J by 5 bases, and 22 bases separated the two germline ends. The CDR3 protein is CASSEAHRTHGTEAFF. In nucleotides, the CDR3 is TGTGCCAGCAGCGAGGCCCACCGGACCCACGGGACTGAAGCTTTCTTT. Combining the CDR3 with reference TRBV2 and TRBJ1-1 gives the whole variable domain EPEVTQTPSHQVTQMGQEVILRCVPISNHLYFYWYRQILGQKVEFLVSFYNNEISEKSEIFDDQFSVERPDGSNFTLKIRSTKLEDSAMYFCASSEAHRTHGTEAFFGQGTRLTVV.

Regarding this clonotype: Lacking the conserved final phenylalanine or tryptophan, this CDR3 likely reflects a read error. The rearrangement joins TRBV7-2 to TRBJ2-1; 10 bases match TRBD2. Germline V gives CDR1 SGHTA, CDR2 FQGNSA. The CDR3 covers 16 residues. The V and J ends lost 3 bases and 8 bases, in that order; junction bases with no gene match: 10. The CDR3 DNA follows: TGTGCCAGCAGCTTTTGGGCTAGCGGGAGTGGCGATGAGCAGTTCCTC. It yields the protein CASSFWASGSGDEQFL.

This chain uses TRBV11-1 with TRBJ2-5; unclear D gene. CDR1 is SGHAT and CDR2 is FQDESV in the germline V gene (reference sequence). The CDR3 is 11 amino acids. Trimming removed 6 bases from V and 5 bases from J, with 7 bases in between. The CDR3 reads CASRALETQYF. The DNA for the CDR3 is TGTGCCAGCAGGGCCCTTGAGACCCAGTACTTC.

This clonotype has only a few counts. The chain uses TRBV20-1 and TRBJ2-7, with D possibly being TRBD2 (5 bases). V was clipped by 5 bases and J by 0 bases, with 11 bases between them. From germline, CDR1 is DFQATT and CDR2 SNEGSKA (reference sequence). The CDR3 is 13 amino acids. CDR3 in amino acids: CSASGLNSYEQYF. The CDR3, as DNA: TGCAGTGCTTCAGGACTCAACTCCTACGAGCAGTACTTC.

This clonotype was detected many times. The genes are TRBV28 and TRBJ2-6; D may match TRBD1 or TRBD2 (6 bases each). Trimming removed 7 bases from V and 0 bases from J, with 16 bases in between. CDR3 length: 17 amino acids. The V gene's germline CDR1 is MDHEN and CDR2 SYDVKM. CDR3 protein: CASKGGTPYSGANVLTF. The CDR3 region has the DNA TGTGCCAGCAAGGGGGGCACCCCTTACTCTGGGGCCAACGTCCTGACTTTC.